These T cell receptor beta chains were read from a single sample in a study of blood T cell repertoires in COVID-19. Assay used: immunoSEQ multiplex PCR; TCRdb lists only in-frame clones, some missing. The sample records around 100,000 clones, approximately 88% being singletons. Sequencing used peripheral blood. The receptors here all came from a woman aged 40 to 50 with acute or convalescent COVID-19. The CDR3 runs from the conserved cysteine through the conserved F or W. A D gene is named only where the DNA matches it firmly. Clone size is not always given. Where it is, it says once, few, many or a class for expanded clones.

TRBD2 TRBJ2-2 TRBV7-2 NA CASSSGLAGGTGELFF TGTGCCAGCAGCTCCGGACTAGCGGGGGGCACCGGGGAGCTGTTTTTT
NA TRBJ1-1 TRBV7-9 once CASSRNTEAFF TGTGCCAGCAGCCGGAACACTGAAGCTTTCTTT
NA TRBJ2-1 TRBV11-2 NA CASSLAGSYNEQFF TGTGCCAGCAGCTTAGCGGGTTCCTACAATGAGCAGTTCTTC
TRBD2 TRBJ2-7 TRBV7-9 once CASTRSGNEQYF TGTGCCAGCACCAGAAGCGGGAACGAGCAGTACTTC
NA TRBJ2-5 TRBV15 NA CATSRDLRLPIRETQYF TGTGCCACCAGCAGAGATTTGCGACTCCCGATCCGAGAGACCCAGTACTTC
NA TRBJ1-1 TRBV3-1/TRBV3-2 few CASSQGPNTEAFF TGTGCCAGCAGCCAAGGGCCAAACACTGAAGCTTTCTTT
TRBD2 TRBJ2-1 TRBV2 NA CASSGTSNEQFF TGTGCCAGCAGCGGGACTAGCAATGAGCAGTTCTTC
NA TRBJ1-4 TRBV7-9 NA CASSRISEKLFF TGTGCCAGCAGCCGTATCAGTGAAAAACTGTTTTTT
TRBD1 TRBJ1-5 TRBV7-6 once CASSLRDRDGQPQHF TGTGCCAGCAGCTTGCGGGACAGGGATGGACAGCCCCAGCATTTT
NA TRBJ1-2 TRBV10-3 NA CAISESPGANYGYTF TGTGCCATCAGTGAGTCCCCAGGGGCCAACTATGGCTACACCTTC
NA TRBJ1-1 TRBV12-3/TRBV12-4 NA CASNKQLNTEAFF TGTGCCAGCAACAAACAGTTGAACACTGAAGCTTTCTTT
TRBD1 TRBJ2-4 TRBV3-1/TRBV3-2 few CASSQRGTGVRGNIQYF TGTGCCAGCAGCCAAAGGGGGACAGGGGTCCGGGGAAACATTCAGTACTTC
NA TRBJ2-5 TRBV18 NA CASSRDFQETQYF TGTGCCAGCTCCCGGGATTTCCAAGAGACCCAGTACTTC
NA TRBJ2-3 TRBV6-2/TRBV6-3 NA CASSSSGVTDTQYF TGTGCCAGCAGTTCCAGCGGAGTTACAGATACGCAGTATTTT
NA TRBJ2-7 TRBV7-3 NA CASSSTSAYEQYF TGTGCCAGCAGCTCGACTAGTGCCTACGAGCAGTACTTC
TRBD2 TRBJ2-5 TRBV20-1 NA CSATDRAGTIGTQYF TGCAGTGCTACTGATCGAGCGGGGACCATTGGGACCCAGTACTTC
TRBD1 TRBJ1-1 TRBV30 NA CAWERRGFNTEAFF TGTGCCTGGGAACGCAGGGGGTTCAACACTGAAGCTTTCTTT
NA TRBJ2-2 TRBV4-1 NA CASSRRGGGELFF TGCGCCAGCAGCCGGAGGGGTGGCGGGGAGCTGTTTTTT
NA TRBJ1-2 TRBV11-1 NA CASSPLGHNYGYTF TGTGCCAGCAGCCCGCTCGGTCACAACTATGGCTACACCTTC
TRBD1 TRBJ2-5 TRBV14 NA CASSQNRGRGPSETQYF TGTGCCAGCAGCCAGAACAGAGGCAGGGGGCCGTCGGAGACCCAGTACTTC
TRBD2 TRBJ2-1 TRBV5-8 NA CASRRAGGSSYNEQFF TGTGCCAGCAGGCGAGCGGGGGGGAGCTCCTACAATGAGCAGTTCTTC
TRBD2 TRBJ2-1 TRBV5-6 NA CASSLGLAGPTDNEQFF TGTGCCAGCAGCTTGGGACTAGCGGGGCCTACGGACAATGAGCAGTTCTTC
TRBD1 TRBJ1-1 TRBV6-5 NA CASSQGVGTEAFF TGTGCCAGCAGTCAGGGGGTTGGCACTGAAGCTTTCTTT
NA TRBJ1-1 TRBV7-8 NA CASSPSDGGRNTEAFF TGTGCCAGCAGCCCCTCCGACGGGGGGCGGAACACTGAAGCTTTCTTT
TRBD1 TRBJ1-1 TRBV6-2/TRBV6-3 NA CASSPRGMNTEAFF TGTGCCAGCAGTCCCAGGGGGATGAACACTGAAGCTTTCTTT
TRBD1 TRBJ1-1 TRBV19 few CASRTRDRPQAFF TGTGCCAGTAGGACCCGGGACAGGCCTCAAGCTTTCTTT
NA TRBJ1-5 TRBV5-6 NA CASSLRGLGNQPQHF TGTGCCAGCAGCTTGAGAGGGTTAGGCAATCAGCCCCAGCATTTT
TRBD2 TRBJ2-1 TRBV4-1 NA CASSQPGLAVSNEQFF TGCGCCAGCAGCCAGCCGGGACTAGCGGTGTCTAATGAGCAGTTCTTC
TRBD1 TRBJ2-7 TRBV6-6 few CASSSQGAPSYEQYF TGTGCCAGCAGTTCTCAGGGGGCGCCGTCCTACGAGCAGTACTTC
NA TRBJ1-1 TRBV5-1 NA CASTEGQNTEAFF TGCGCCAGCACTGAGGGACAGAACACTGAAGCTTTCTTT
TRBD1 TRBJ1-1 TRBV6-6 NA CASSPSGQPNTEAFF TGTGCCAGCAGTCCGTCGGGACAGCCGAACACTGAAGCTTTCTTT
NA TRBJ1-1 TRBV7-2 NA CASSLYGGITEAFF TGTGCCAGCAGCTTATACGGGGGAATCACTGAAGCTTTCTTT
NA TRBJ2-1 TRBV7-9 NA CASSSLDRFLYSSYNEQFF TGTGCCAGCAGCTCCCTAGACAGGTTCCTTTACTCCTCCTACAATGAGCAGTTCTTC
TRBD1 TRBJ1-2 TRBV6-2/TRBV6-3 NA CASSATGDYGYTF TGTGCCAGCAGTGCCACAGGGGACTATGGCTACACCTTC
NA TRBJ1-2 TRBV19 few CASSMGRLGYTF TGTGCCAGTAGTATGGGGCGACTGGGCTACACCTTC
TRBD1 TRBJ1-5 TRBV29-1 NA CSVEGQWDRGRGSNQPQHF TGCAGCGTTGAAGGACAATGGGACAGGGGAAGAGGCAGCAATCAGCCCCAGCATTTT
TRBD2 TRBJ2-3 TRBV4-2 few CASSQEGGGPDTQYF TGTGCCAGCAGCCAAGAAGGCGGGGGGCCAGATACGCAGTATTTT
NA TRBJ2-7 TRBV6-5 few CASSYKNTGPYEQYF TGTGCCAGCAGTTACAAGAACACAGGGCCCTACGAGCAGTACTTC
TRBD1 TRBJ2-7 TRBV18 NA CASSQWWDRADLSSYEQYF TGTGCCAGCTCACAGTGGTGGGACAGGGCCGACCTAAGCTCCTACGAGCAGTACTTC
NA TRBJ2-5 TRBV25-1 NA CASSRGAQETQYF TGTGCCAGTTCCAGGGGAGCTCAAGAGACCCAGTACTTC
NA TRBJ1-2 TRBV21-1 once CASSLGTENYGYTF TGTGCCAGCAGCCTCGGCACGGAGAACTATGGCTACACCTTC
NA TRBJ2-7 TRBV6-5 NA CASSYAVQSHEQYF TGTGCCAGCAGTTACGCAGTACAGAGCCACGAGCAGTACTTC
NA TRBJ2-3 TRBV5-1 NA CASAWQGYTDTQYF TGCGCCAGCGCATGGCAGGGCTACACAGATACGCAGTATTTT
NA TRBJ1-4 TRBV4-3 NA CASSPSQDKGEKLFF TGCGCCAGCAGCCCAAGCCAGGACAAGGGAGAAAAACTGTTTTTT
TRBD1 TRBJ1-6 TRBV25-1 NA CASMEGAQRPLHF TGTGCCAGCATGGAGGGGGCGCAAAGGCCCCTCCACTTT
NA TRBJ1-1 TRBV6-1 NA CASSDGSAANRAFF TGTGCCAGCAGTGACGGGTCCGCCGCCAATCGGGCTTTCTTT
NA TRBJ2-1 TRBV7-8 NA CASSLGDRESSYNEQFF TGTGCCAGCAGCTTAGGTGATCGAGAGAGCTCCTACAATGAGCAGTTCTTC
NA TRBJ2-7 TRBV18 NA CASSPAGLRAEQYF TGTGCCAGCTCCCCGGCCGGACTCCGTGCCGAGCAGTACTTC
TRBD1 TRBJ1-2 TRBV6-5 NA CASSYQGQGRSGYTF TGTGCCAGCAGTTACCAGGGACAGGGTAGATCTGGCTACACCTTC
NA TRBJ1-5 TRBV30 NA CAWSVSGQPQHF TGTGCCTGGAGTGTATCAGGTCAGCCCCAGCATTTT
TRBD2 TRBJ2-1 TRBV13 NA CASSIFRSSGGNNEQFF TGTGCCAGCAGCATATTTCGATCTAGCGGGGGAAACAATGAGCAGTTCTTC
NA TRBJ2-7 TRBV9 NA CASSGTDRGSYEQYF TGTGCCAGCAGCGGGACAGATAGGGGCAGCTACGAGCAGTACTTC
TRBD1 TRBJ1-2 TRBV5-1 NA CASNGQGAGYTF TGCGCCAGCAATGGACAGGGAGCAGGCTACACCTTC
NA TRBJ1-2 TRBV30 NA CAWTRGDYGYTF TGTGCCTGGACTAGGGGCGACTATGGCTACACCTTC
TRBD2 TRBJ2-4 TRBV5-6 NA CASSLALAGVKNIQYF TGTGCCAGCAGCTTGGCTCTGGCGGGGGTAAAAAACATTCAGTACTTC
NA TRBJ2-7 TRBV6-5 NA CASSSRWRDPYEQYF TGTGCCAGCAGTTCTCGGTGGCGGGACCCCTACGAGCAGTACTTC
NA TRBJ2-5 TRBV5-1 NA CASSLGAKAYQQETQYF TGCGCCAGCAGCTTGGGGGCGAAGGCGTACCAACAAGAGACCCAGTACTTC